This TCR beta chain was recovered during a study of shared clonotypes between healthy human individuals. As concerns this clone: What it recognizes is unknown.

CDR1 is SGHTA and CDR2 is FQGNSA in the germline V gene. V lost 1 base and J lost 6; bases outside the gene matches: 8. This CDR3 spans 16 amino acids. The repertoire was sequenced with immunoSEQ multiplex PCR; TCRdb's copy has only in-frame clones and lacks some. The sample includes around 2,100,000 clones, approximately 94% of them seen just once. The naive CD8 subset, CD45RO-negative cells positively selected for CCR7, excluded terminally differentiated effector memory CD45RA+ cells. Study outcomes and limitations: When compared with the clonotypes that were shared by all four sorted-subset donors, the non-shared clonotypes turned out to have lower generation probabilities. Sharing across four donors was highest in naive CD4 (approximately 5%) and lowest in memory CD8 (roughly 0.4%).

The clonotype comes from a man aged 18 to 30 in good health. The material sequenced was naive CD8+ T cells sorted from blood. V and J are TRBV7-2 and TRBJ1-5; TRBD1 aligns across 8 bases. CDR3 in DNA: TGTGCCAGCAGCTTAGGGCCAGGGGGCATTGGTCAGCCCCAGCATTTT. It specifies CASSLGPGGIGQPQHF.